This record concerns one T cell receptor beta chain sequence. This sample is part of a study of identical twins. Only healthy Caucasians were included as donors. V gave up 4 bases and J gave up 11 bases, with 12 bases separating them. CDR3 length equals 11 residues. Per germline, CDR1 DFQATT and CDR2 SNEGSKA (reference sequence). Template switching introduced a universal primer site, and the cDNA bore unique molecular identifiers. TCRdb re-called the 5' RACE reads with MiXCR, one entry per CDR3 protein. The sample contains 470,000 or so distinct CDR3 sequences, roughly 24% of which appear only once. These data also featured in a second study, about T cells expressing NK-cell markers. Per that paper: Seven of eight sequenced donors tested HCMV-seropositive; one tested seronegative. In about six donors, dominant CD3+CD56+NKG2C+ clonotypes ranked among the top 10 CD8+ clonotypes.

The sequence came from a woman between 18 and 29 years old in good health. The chain couples TRBV20-1 to TRBJ1-5; no reliable D call. The sample consisted of CD4+ T cells sorted from blood. The CDR3 loop reads CSATWRGAQHF. The CDR3 DNA is TGCAGTGCTACTTGGCGCGGGGCCCAGCATTTT.